These 17 T cell receptor beta chains originate from one sample sequenced in a study of OX40 agonist ivuxolimab in advanced cancers. Method: immunoSEQ multiplex PCR; TCRdb's copy keeps in-frame clones and lacks some. The sample includes approximately 100,000 clones, 70% to 90% of them seen just once. The input for sequencing was CD4+ or CD8+ T cells sorted from blood, taken in a trial of the OX40 agonist ivuxolimab. The source is an adult with an advanced solid tumor such as melanoma, head and neck, liver or kidney cancer.

The chain uses TRBV6-5 and TRBJ1-1, with TRBD1 as a possible D gene (5 bases). Trimming took 2 bases from V and 1 from J, leaving 14 bases between them. Germline assignment: CDR1 MNHEY and CDR2 SVGAGI. This CDR3 is built from 16 residues. CDR3 bases: TGTGCCAGCAGTTACCGCACGACAGCCCGGAACACTGAAGCTTTCTTT. Translation: CASSYRTTARNTEAFF.

V is TRBV4-3 and J is TRBJ2-3, with 9 bases identical to TRBD2. V dropped 0 bases and J dropped 3; count of bases not matched to a gene: 7. The germline V gene encodes CDR1 LGHNA and CDR2 YSLEER. This CDR3 region has 17 residues. This CDR3 reads CASSQDPAGGYTDTQYF. The CDR3 nucleotides read TGCGCCAGCAGCCAAGATCCAGCGGGGGGCTATACAGATACGCAGTATTTT.

This rearrangement joins TRBV29-1 to TRBJ2-1; TRBD1 or TRBD2 may be the D gene (6 bases each). The CDR3 has 12 amino acids. Germline V gives CDR1 SQVTM, CDR2 ANQGSEA. Trimming cost V 7 bases and J 7 bases, with 14 bases left between them. The CDR3 DNA reads TGCAGCGGGGGGCGGGGCCGGAATGAGCAGTTCTTC. It translates to CSGGRGRNEQFF.

This chain links TRBV28 with TRBJ1-2; a possible D gene is TRBD1 (5 bases). Germline V gene sequence: CDR1 MDHEN, CDR2 SYDVKM. Trimming removed 6 bases from V and 0 bases from J, with 11 bases in between. This CDR3 is 14 amino acids long. The CDR3 spells CASSGFRANYGYTF. The CDR3 DNA reads as TGTGCCAGCAGCGGTTTCAGGGCTAACTATGGCTACACCTTC.

The chain has TRBV28 and TRBJ2-2, with D unclear. There are 14 residues in the CDR3. Per the germline V gene, CDR1 is MDHEN and CDR2 is SYDVKM. Trimming removed 7 bases from V and 1 base from J, with 10 bases in between. The CDR3: CASNDPWNTGELFF. The CDR3 nucleotides read TGTGCCAGCAATGATCCCTGGAACACCGGGGAGCTGTTTTTT.

The chain has TRBV30 and TRBJ2-3; D unclear. V lost 4 bases to trimming and J lost 0 bases, with 5 bases between them. Germline-derived CDR1 and CDR2 are GTSNPN and SVGIG (reference sequence). This CDR3 region has 12 residues. This chain's CDR3 is CAWTQSTDTQYF. The DNA of the CDR3 is TGTGCCTGGACTCAGAGCACAGATACGCAGTATTTT.

The rearrangement links TRBV5-1 to TRBJ2-7, with 11 bases that match TRBD1. In germline, CDR1 is SGHRS, CDR2 YFSETQ. V shed 4 bases, J shed 6 bases, and the junction held 6 bases outside the gene matches. The CDR3 consists of 14 residues. CDR3 DNA sequence: TGCGCCAGCAGCCCGGGACAGGGGGGGCGCGAGCAGTACTTC. It codes for CASSPGQGGREQYF.

The V and J genes are TRBV6-1 and TRBJ1-2; the D is unclear. Per germline, CDR1 MNHNS and CDR2 SASEGT. This CDR3 contains 11 residues. V was clipped by 7 bases and J by 7 bases, with 10 bases between them. The chain's CDR3 is CASKKVVGYTF. The CDR3 DNA sequence: TGTGCCAGCAAAAAGGTAGTTGGCTACACCTTC.

This clone has just one count. The rearrangement uses TRBV28 and TRBJ2-3, with 8 bases lining up with TRBD1. V was pared by 3 bases and J by 1 base, with 3 bases of the junction left unmatched. CDR3 size: 15 residues. Germline V gene sequence: CDR1 MDHEN, CDR2 SYDVKM. DNA of the CDR3: TGTGCCAGCAGTTTTCTGGACAGGGGCACAGATACGCAGTATTTT. It encodes CASSFLDRGTDTQYF.

The chain recombines TRBV30 with TRBJ2-5; 8 bases fit TRBD2. Germline assignment: CDR1 GTSNPN and CDR2 SVGIG (reference sequence). The junction had 0 bases not matched to a gene; V was cut back by 8 bases and J by 1 base. This CDR3 region has 11 residues. The CDR3 nucleotides are TGTGCCGGGACTAGCCAAGAGACCCAGTACTTC. Translated: CAGTSQETQYF.

This clone was seen a handful of times. J is TRBJ2-3 and V is TRBV7-3; perhaps TRBD1 as D (5 bases). V gave up 0 bases and J gave up 2 bases, with 9 bases separating them. Germline V gene data show CDR1 as SGHTA and CDR2 as FQGTGA. This CDR3 region has 15 residues. Here the CDR3 DNA reads TGTGCCAGCAGCTTAACTCCACAGGTCACAGATACGCAGTATTTT. Its protein product is CASSLTPQVTDTQYF. The complete variable domain, with remaining parts taken from reference TRBV7-3 and TRBJ2-3, reads GAGVSQTPSNKVTEKGKYVELRCDPISGHTALYWYRQSLGQGPEFLIYFQGTGAADDSGLPNDRFFAVRPEGSVSTLKIQRTERGDSAVYLCASSLTPQVTDTQYFGPGTRLTVL.

This chain links TRBV19 with TRBJ1-1; 11 positions match TRBD1. Germline CDR1 and CDR2: LNHDA and SQIVND (reference sequence). This CDR3 has 15 residues. Trimming cost V 10 bases and J 1 base; bases outside gene matches: 8. The DNA for the CDR3 is TGTGCCACTTATCGGACAGGGGGCTCGAACACTGAAGCTTTCTTT. Its translation is CATYRTGGSNTEAFF.

The chain has TRBV14 and TRBJ2-1; no firm D call. CDR1 and CDR2 (germline): SGHDN, FVKESK. The CDR3 covers 13 residues. V was cut by 1 base and J by 6 bases, with 7 bases left in between. The CDR3 region has the DNA TGTGCCAGCAGCCAAGCGTTGACCAATGAGCAGTTCTTC. It translates to CASSQALTNEQFF.

This clone was recorded a few times. The DNA for the CDR3 is TGTGCCAGCAGGACAGCGAACACTGAAGCTTTCTTT. It specifies CASRTANTEAFF. The V gene is TRBV2, the J gene TRBJ1-1; weak D call: TRBD1 (5 bases). Looked up from germline, CDR1 is SNHLY and CDR2 is FYNNEI. V lost 6 bases and J lost 1, with 6 bases in between. CDR3 size: 12 residues.

This chain joins TRBV30 and TRBJ1-2; possible D gene TRBD1, 6 bases. The CDR3 consists of 14 residues. Germline V gene data show CDR1 as GTSNPN and CDR2 as SVGIG (reference sequence). Trimming left V 0 bases short and J 2 bases short, with 10 bases between. CDR3 residues: CAWSVYRANYGYTF. In DNA form, the CDR3 reads TGTGCCTGGAGTGTGTACAGGGCCAACTATGGCTACACCTTC.

The V gene is TRBV6-1, the J gene TRBJ2-7; D gene uncertain. V lost 5 bases, J lost 1 base, and 6 bases lay in between. The germline gives CDR1 MNHNS, CDR2 SASEGT. The CDR3 is 12 amino acids. The CDR3 spells CASSQGSYEQYF. The CDR3 DNA follows: TGTGCCAGCAGTCAAGGGTCCTACGAGCAGTACTTC.

The rearrangement joins TRBV2 to TRBJ1-2, with unresolved D. Germline V CDR1 and CDR2: SNHLY, FYNNEI. Trimming took 6 bases from V and 8 from J, leaving 7 bases between them. This CDR3 is 10 amino acids long. As DNA, the CDR3 is TGTGCCAGCAGGTCGAGCGGCTACACCTTC. It codes for CASRSSGYTF. Filled out from reference TRBV2 and TRBJ1-2, the complete variable domain reads EPEVTQTPSHQVTQMGQEVILRCVPISNHLYFYWYRQILGQKVEFLVSFYNNEISEKSEIFDDQFSVERPDGSNFTLKIRSTKLEDSAMYFCASRSSGYTFGSGTRLTVV.